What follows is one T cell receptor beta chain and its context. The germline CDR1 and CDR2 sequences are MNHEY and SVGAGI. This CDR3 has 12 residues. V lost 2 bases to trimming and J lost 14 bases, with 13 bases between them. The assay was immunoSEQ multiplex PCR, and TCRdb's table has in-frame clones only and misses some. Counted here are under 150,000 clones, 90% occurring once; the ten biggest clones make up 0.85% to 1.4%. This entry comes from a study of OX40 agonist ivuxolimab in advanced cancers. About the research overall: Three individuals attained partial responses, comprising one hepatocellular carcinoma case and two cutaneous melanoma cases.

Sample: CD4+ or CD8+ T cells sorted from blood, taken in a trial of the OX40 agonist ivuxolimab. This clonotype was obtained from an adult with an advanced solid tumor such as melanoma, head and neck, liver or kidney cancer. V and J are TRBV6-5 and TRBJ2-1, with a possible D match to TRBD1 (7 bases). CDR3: CASSYQGGLKFF. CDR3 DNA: TGTGCCAGCAGTTACCAGGGGGGATTGAAGTTCTTC.